Listed below are T cell receptor beta chains from one sample, sequenced in a study of cytomegalovirus exposure and HLA in healthy donors. Generated by immunoSEQ multiplex PCR, the TCRdb table keeps only in-frame clones and is missing some. The data show roughly 180,000 clones, with approximately 9.5% seen just once and 1% to 1.5% held by the top ten. Sequenced sample: PBMCs. The receptors come from a woman in her 30s in good health and CMV-seropositive. CDR3s include the opening cysteine and the closing phenylalanine or tryptophan. D genes are given only for firm matches. Not every row has a clone size; where given, it reads once, few, many or a size class.

CASSLGQLEAFF	TGTGCCAGCAGCTTGGGACAGCTTGAAGCTTTCTTT	TRBD1	TRBV7-9	NA	TRBJ1-1
CASSAAGASDETQYF	TGTGCCAGCAGTGCGGCGGGGGCTAGTGACGAGACCCAGTACTTC	NA	TRBV6-1	NA	TRBJ2-5
CASSWGGAEQETQYF	TGTGCCAGCAGCTGGGGTGGGGCAGAGCAAGAGACCCAGTACTTC	NA	TRBV5-4	few	TRBJ2-5
CASSLLPSGRRDEQYF	TGTGCCAGCAGTCTCCTCCCTAGCGGGAGGCGGGACGAGCAGTACTTC	TRBD2	TRBV7-8	NA	TRBJ2-7
CASSYFRTGEKLFF	TGTGCCAGCAGTTACTTTAGGACAGGGGAAAAACTGTTTTTT	TRBD1	TRBV6-5	few	TRBJ1-4
CASSVSSGRVGETQYF	TGTGCCAGCAGCGTATCTAGCGGGAGGGTAGGGGAGACCCAGTACTTC	TRBD2	TRBV9	NA	TRBJ2-5
CASSERTMGETQYF	TGTGCCAGCAGTGAAAGGACAATGGGGGAGACCCAGTACTTC	NA	TRBV2	NA	TRBJ2-5
CASSLLRGQAYEQYF	TGCGCCAGCAGCTTGCTCAGGGGGCAGGCGTACGAGCAGTACTTC	TRBD1	TRBV5-1	few	TRBJ2-7
CAIAGQGMDGYTF	TGTGCCATCGCCGGACAGGGGATGGATGGCTACACCTTC	TRBD1	TRBV10-3	NA	TRBJ1-2
CASSLGAQNTGELFF	TGTGCCAGCAGCTTAGGGGCCCAGAACACCGGGGAGCTGTTTTTT	NA	TRBV11-2	NA	TRBJ2-2
CASSLAPPGQGSYEQYF	TGCGCCAGCAGCTTGGCCCCCCCGGGACAGGGGTCCTACGAGCAGTACTTC	TRBD1	TRBV5-1	NA	TRBJ2-7
CAIAWGLAVNEQFF	TGTGCCATCGCCTGGGGACTAGCGGTCAATGAGCAGTTCTTC	TRBD2	TRBV10-3	NA	TRBJ2-1
CASSFRAGGHGELFF	TGTGCCAGCAGCTTTAGGGCAGGGGGCCACGGGGAGCTGTTTTTT	TRBD1	TRBV13	few	TRBJ2-2
CASSATGVGGYTF	TGTGCCAGCAGTGCTACGGGTGTAGGAGGCTACACCTTC	NA	TRBV6-1	few	TRBJ1-2
CASGLVLRERGNEQFF	TGTGCTAGTGGTTTGGTATTGCGGGAGAGGGGCAATGAGCAGTTCTTC	TRBD2	TRBV12-5	few	TRBJ2-1
CASSLETGSGANVLTF	TGCGCCAGCAGCTTGGAAACAGGGTCTGGGGCCAACGTCCTGACTTTC	NA	TRBV5-1	NA	TRBJ2-6
CASRVTGGETQYF	TGTGCCAGCAGGGTAACAGGGGGAGAGACCCAGTACTTC	TRBD1	TRBV2	NA	TRBJ2-5
CASSPGTSEETQYF	TGCGCCAGCAGCCCCGGGACTTCAGAAGAGACCCAGTACTTC	NA	TRBV5-1	NA	TRBJ2-5
CASSRGMGAQREKLFF	TGCGCCAGCAGCCGCGGAATGGGGGCGCAAAGAGAAAAACTGTTTTTT	NA	TRBV4-1	NA	TRBJ1-4
CASSPPVNSGMGDTQYF	TGTGCCAGCAGCCCGCCGGTTAATAGCGGGATGGGAGATACGCAGTATTTT	TRBD2	TRBV13	NA	TRBJ2-3
CAWRRELNTEAFF	TGTGCCTGGAGAAGGGAGTTGAACACTGAAGCTTTCTTT	NA	TRBV30	few	TRBJ1-1
CATSRPREGSQPQHF	TGTGCCACCAGCAGACCCAGGGAGGGAAGCCAGCCCCAGCATTTT	NA	TRBV15	few	TRBJ1-5
CAADRGHEQFF	TGTGCTGCGGACAGGGGCCATGAGCAGTTCTTC	TRBD1	TRBV7-9	few	TRBJ2-1
CASSLLTGRSEQFF	TGTGCCAGCAGCCTTCTGACAGGAAGAAGTGAGCAGTTCTTC	NA	TRBV6-5	NA	TRBJ2-1
CASSFRYGYTF	TGTGCCAGCAGTTTCAGATATGGCTACACCTTC	NA	TRBV28	NA	TRBJ1-2
CASSGRGRETQYF	TGTGCCAGCAGTGGAAGGGGGCGGGAGACCCAGTACTTC	TRBD1	TRBV2	few	TRBJ2-5
CASSEVAVLYEQYF	TGTGCCAGCAGTGAAGTAGCAGTCCTTTACGAGCAGTACTTC	NA	TRBV6-1	few	TRBJ2-7
CASSLRTDTDTQYF	TGTGCCAGCAGCTTACGGACAGACACAGATACGCAGTATTTT	NA	TRBV5-4	few	TRBJ2-3
CASSQSGAQDTEAFF	TGTGCCAGCAGCCAATCTGGGGCTCAGGACACTGAAGCTTTCTTT	NA	TRBV4-2	NA	TRBJ1-1
CASSLAPVGSGQPQHF	TGCGCCAGCAGCTTGGCCCCTGTCGGGTCGGGTCAGCCCCAGCATTTT	NA	TRBV5-1	few	TRBJ1-5
CASSTRLAREQFF	TGTGCCAGCAGCACCCGACTAGCGCGTGAGCAGTTCTTC	TRBD2	TRBV7-2	few	TRBJ2-1
CASSNHRQGRTDTQYF	TGTGCCAGCAGTAACCACCGACAGGGGAGGACAGATACGCAGTATTTT	TRBD1	TRBV6-6	NA	TRBJ2-3
CASSGTGGSYGYTF	TGTGCCAGCAGTGGGACAGGGGGGAGCTATGGCTACACCTTC	TRBD1	TRBV6-6	NA	TRBJ1-2
CSVGQGVEKLFF	TGCAGCGTTGGGCAGGGGGTTGAAAAACTGTTTTTT	TRBD1	TRBV29-1	NA	TRBJ1-4
CASSYGGGTGPYEQYF	TGTGCCAGCAGTTACGGTGGAGGGACGGGACCCTACGAGCAGTACTTC	NA	TRBV6-5	few	TRBJ2-7
CASSYSRTKRETQYF	TGTGCCAGCAGTTACTCGAGGACAAAACGGGAGACCCAGTACTTC	NA	TRBV6-5	few	TRBJ2-5
CASDLQGASYSNQPQHF	TGCGCCAGCGACCTGCAGGGGGCGAGCTATAGCAATCAGCCCCAGCATTTT	TRBD1	TRBV10-1	NA	TRBJ1-5
CSVEGSGGAEAFF	TGCAGCGTTGAAGGGTCGGGAGGCGCTGAAGCTTTCTTT	NA	TRBV29-1	NA	TRBJ1-1
CASSLALAGMDTQYF	TGCGCCAGCAGCTTGGCCCTAGCGGGAATGGATACGCAGTATTTT	TRBD2	TRBV5-1	NA	TRBJ2-3
CASSYSRQGRLKLFF	TGTGCCAGCAGTTACTCCCGACAGGGCCGTCTTAAACTGTTTTTT	TRBD1	TRBV6-5	few	TRBJ1-4
CSAARGNNEKLFF	TGCAGCGCCGCAAGGGGGAATAATGAAAAACTGTTTTTT	NA	TRBV29-1	few	TRBJ1-4
CASSVGGQNEQFF	TGTGCCAGCAGCGTCGGAGGTCAAAATGAGCAGTTCTTC	NA	TRBV9	few	TRBJ2-1
CASSQGGLGTSSYNSPLHF	TGTGCCAGCAGCCAAGGGGGACTTGGGACGAGCTCCTATAATTCACCCCTCCACTTT	NA	TRBV4-2	few	TRBJ1-6
CASSQQGNTGELFF	TGCGCCAGCAGTCAACAGGGGAACACCGGGGAGCTGTTTTTT	NA	TRBV5-1	few	TRBJ2-2
CASSPAGTHMNTEAFF	TGTGCCAGCAGCCCGGCCGGGACTCACATGAACACTGAAGCTTTCTTT	NA	TRBV5-5	many	TRBJ1-1
CASSPRELYGYTF	TGTGCCAGCAGCCCCCGGGAACTCTATGGCTACACCTTC	NA	TRBV7-9	few	TRBJ1-2
CAWMGQGAFGYTF	TGTGCCTGGATGGGACAGGGGGCGTTTGGCTACACCTTC	TRBD1	TRBV30	NA	TRBJ1-2
CATSRGDLLGEQYF	TGTGCCACCAGCAGAGGGGACTTGCTGGGGGAGCAGTACTTC	NA	TRBV15	NA	TRBJ2-7
CASSERTGEGYEQYF	TGTGCCAGCAGCGAGAGGACAGGGGAAGGCTACGAGCAGTACTTC	TRBD1	TRBV7-9	few	TRBJ2-7
CASSTTGSTYHGYTF	TGTGCCAGCAGCACCACGGGAAGTACCTATCATGGCTACACCTTC	NA	TRBV11-1	NA	TRBJ1-2
CASNRQGARVGETQYF	TGTGCCAGTAACCGACAGGGGGCGCGGGTCGGGGAGACCCAGTACTTC	TRBD1	TRBV19	few	TRBJ2-5
CASGGTGAAVVPEAFF	TGTGCCAGCGGGGGGACAGGGGCGGCAGTTGTCCCTGAAGCTTTCTTT	TRBD1	TRBV2	few	TRBJ1-1
CASSHIEGGPNEQFF	TGTGCCAGCAGTCACATAGAGGGAGGGCCCAATGAGCAGTTCTTC	TRBD2	TRBV2	NA	TRBJ2-1